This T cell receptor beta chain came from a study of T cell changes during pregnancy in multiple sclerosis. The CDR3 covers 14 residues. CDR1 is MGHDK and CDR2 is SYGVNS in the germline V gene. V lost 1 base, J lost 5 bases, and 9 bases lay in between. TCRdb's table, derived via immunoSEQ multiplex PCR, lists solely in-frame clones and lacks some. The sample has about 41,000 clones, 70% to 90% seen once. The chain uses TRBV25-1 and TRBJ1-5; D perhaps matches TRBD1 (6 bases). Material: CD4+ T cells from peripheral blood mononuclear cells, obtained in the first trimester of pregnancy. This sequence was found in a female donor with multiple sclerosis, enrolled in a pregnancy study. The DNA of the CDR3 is TGTGCCAGCAGTGAATCTGACAGGCATCAGCCCCAGCATTTT. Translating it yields CASSESDRHQPQHF.